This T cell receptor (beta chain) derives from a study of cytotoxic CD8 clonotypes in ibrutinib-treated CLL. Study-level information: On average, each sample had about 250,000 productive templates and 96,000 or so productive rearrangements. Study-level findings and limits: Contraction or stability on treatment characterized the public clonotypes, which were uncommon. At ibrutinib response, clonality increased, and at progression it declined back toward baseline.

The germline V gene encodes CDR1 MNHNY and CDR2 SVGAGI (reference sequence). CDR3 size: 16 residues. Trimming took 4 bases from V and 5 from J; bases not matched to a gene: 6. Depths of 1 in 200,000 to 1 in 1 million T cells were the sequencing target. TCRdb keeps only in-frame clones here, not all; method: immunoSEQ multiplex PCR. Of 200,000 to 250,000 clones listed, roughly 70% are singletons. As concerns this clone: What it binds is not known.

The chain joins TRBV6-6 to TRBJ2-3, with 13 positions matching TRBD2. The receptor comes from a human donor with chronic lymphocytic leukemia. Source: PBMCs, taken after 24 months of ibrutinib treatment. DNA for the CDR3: TGTGCCAGCAGTTCTGAGGGACTAGCGGGGTTAGATACGCAGTATTTT. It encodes CASSSEGLAGLDTQYF.